Following are 21 T cell receptor beta chains from one sample sequenced in a study of blood T cell repertoires in COVID-19. Method: immunoSEQ multiplex PCR; TCRdb's copy keeps in-frame clones and lacks some. This sample yields around 60,000 clones, of which around 90% are seen a single time; 3.5% to 4.5% belongs to the top ten. Input material: peripheral blood. These receptors originate from a man in his fifties with active COVID-19.

The table lists this clone with a few counts. The chain uses TRBV12-3 or TRBV12-4 and TRBJ1-5; D gene ambiguous. Trimming took off 2 bases at V and 7 bases at J, with 9 bases between the two ends. The length of the CDR3 is 13 residues. CDR3 DNA sequence: TGTGCCAGCAGTTTAAGAGGGAACCAGCCCCAGCATTTT. It translates to CASSLRGNQPQHF.

This chain links TRBV10-3 with TRBJ1-1; D is uncertain. This CDR3 contains 12 residues. V was pared by 10 bases and J by 2 bases, with 11 bases between. Looked up from germline, CDR1 is ENHRY and CDR2 is SYGVKD. The DNA of the CDR3 is TGTGCCAGCTCTTACAGTAACACTGAAGCTTTCTTT. This translates into CASSYSNTEAFF.

The V gene is TRBV7-2, the J gene TRBJ2-1; the D gene is possibly TRBD1 (6 bases). Germline lookup yields CDR1 SGHTA and CDR2 FQGNSA. V gave up 5 bases and J gave up 3 bases, with 17 bases separating them. The CDR3 contains 16 residues. The CDR3 loop is CASSPHMLDSYNEQFF. The CDR3 nucleotides read TGTGCCAGCAGCCCGCACATGTTGGACAGCTACAATGAGCAGTTCTTC.

This rearrangement joins TRBV12-3 or TRBV12-4 to TRBJ2-1, with D possibly matching TRBD2 (6 bases). CDR3 size: 13 residues. The V end was cut by 3 bases, the J end by 5 bases, with 8 bases between. CDR3 in amino acids: CASSFGRDNEQFF. The CDR3 region has the DNA TGTGCCAGCAGTTTCGGGAGAGACAATGAGCAGTTCTTC.

This chain links TRBV5-1 with TRBJ2-5, with a tentative D call TRBD2 (5 bases). V was pared by 1 base and J by 4 bases, with 11 bases between. Germline CDR1 reads SGHRS; CDR2 reads YFSETQ. This CDR3 has 14 amino acids. Written as DNA, the CDR3 is TGCGCCAGCAGCTTGAACGGTGCGGGAGAGACCCAGTACTTC. Translated: CASSLNGAGETQYF.

This sequence joins TRBV30 and TRBJ2-3, with 16 bases aligning to TRBD2. Germline lookup yields CDR1 GTSNPN and CDR2 SVGIG (reference sequence). V shed 3 bases and J 10 bases; nucleotides not matched to a gene: 4. The CDR3 totals 14 residues. The CDR3 coding sequence is TGTGCCTGGAGGCAGGGACTAGCGGGGGGGTCGCAGTATTTT. Encoded protein: CAWRQGLAGGSQYF.

J is TRBJ2-2 and V is TRBV25-1, with a tentative D call TRBD1 (6 bases). The CDR3 is 14 amino acids. The V gene lost 7 bases and the J gene lost 6 bases, with 15 bases spanning the gap. Germline values: CDR1 MGHDK, CDR2 SYGVNS. CDR3 sequence (DNA): TGTGCCAGCACCTTACAGGGATCGGCCGGGGAGCTGTTTTTT. Translation: CASTLQGSAGELFF.

V and J are TRBV4-3 and TRBJ2-3; TRBD1 matches at 8 bases. Per the germline V gene, CDR1 is LGHNA and CDR2 is YSLEER. V lost 6 bases and J lost 0; bases outside the gene matches: 5. This CDR3 comprises 15 residues. CDR3: CASSQTGVSTDTQYF. CDR3 DNA: TGCGCCAGCAGTCAGACAGGGGTTAGCACAGATACGCAGTATTTT.

The DNA for the CDR3 is TGTGCCAGTAGTGCGACTAGCGGGGGACTCACAGATACGCAGTATTTT. As protein: CASSATSGGLTDTQYF. The J gene is TRBJ2-3, the V gene TRBV19; the match to TRBD2 covers 12 bases. CDR3 length equals 16 residues. The trim removed 5 bases at V and 2 bases at J, leaving 5 bases unmatched. The V gene's germline CDR1 is LNHDA and CDR2 SQIVND (reference sequence). Complete variable domain (other parts from reference TRBV19 and TRBJ2-3): DGGITQSPKYLFRKEGQNVTLSCEQNLNHDAMYWYRQDPGQGLRLIYYSQIVNDFQKGDIAEGYSVSREKKESFPLTVTSAQKNPTAFYLCASSATSGGLTDTQYFGPGTRLTVL.

This chain joins TRBV11-1 and TRBJ1-3; 7 bases fit TRBD1. The germline gives CDR1 SGHAT, CDR2 FQDESV (reference sequence). This CDR3 is built from 16 residues. Losses at the gene ends were 2 bases for V and 7 bases for J; bases not matched to a gene: 11. CDR3 bases: TGTGCCAGCAGCTTAAGACGGGACAGTCTCGGGAACACCATATATTTT. Its protein product is CASSLRRDSLGNTIYF.

The rearrangement links TRBV7-2 to TRBJ1-5; unclear D gene. Germline V gene lookup returns CDR1 SGHTA and CDR2 FQGNSA. The CDR3 runs 15 residues. V dropped 1 base and J dropped 1 base, with 8 bases sitting between them. CDR3 nucleotide sequence: TGTGCCAGCAGCTTAGGAGGGTACAGCAATCAGCCCCAGCATTTT. The encoded protein is CASSLGGYSNQPQHF. The full variable domain, rest sourced from reference TRBV7-2 and TRBJ1-5, is GAGVSQSPSNKVTEKGKDVELRCDPISGHTALYWYRQSLGQGLEFLIYFQGNSAPDKSGLPSDRFSAERTGGSVSTLTIQRTQQEDSAVYLCASSLGGYSNQPQHFGDGTRLSIL.

The V call is TRBV7-8, the J call TRBJ1-2; D might be TRBD1 (5 bases). The germline V gene has CDR1 SGHVS and CDR2 FQNEAQ. V was clipped by 6 bases and J by 1 base, with 9 bases between them. The CDR3 is 13 residues long. For the CDR3, the DNA is TGTGCCAGCAGTAGACAGATTAACTATGGCTACACCTTC. Its translation: CASSRQINYGYTF.

This clone appeared a single time. The rearrangement links TRBV19 to TRBJ1-1; tentative D call: TRBD1 (6 bases). CDR3 length: 13 amino acids. From germline, CDR1 is LNHDA and CDR2 SQIVND (reference sequence). The V and J ends lost 7 bases and 5 bases respectively, with 14 bases between them. The CDR3 nucleotides are TGTGCCAGTATGGCAGGGGTGGGAACTGAAGCTTTCTTT. Protein sequence: CASMAGVGTEAFF.

In its sample, this clone was seen once. The chain combines TRBV4-1 with TRBJ2-7, with TRBD1 matching over 9 bases. V lost 4 bases to trimming and J lost 6 bases; unmatched junction nucleotides: 7. The CDR3 length is 14 residues. Germline V gene data show CDR1 as MGHRA and CDR2 as YSYEKL. CDR3 sequence (DNA): TGCGCCAGCAGCCGGGGGGACAGGGTAACCGAGCAGTACTTC. Its translation is CASSRGDRVTEQYF.

This chain connects TRBV4-1 to TRBJ1-1; the D gene is possibly TRBD1 (5 bases). The CDR3 loop spans 13 amino acids. V lost 4 bases to trimming and J lost 7 bases, with 13 bases between them. Germline V gene sequence: CDR1 MGHRA, CDR2 YSYEKL. For the CDR3, the DNA is TGCGCCAGCAGCCGTGGGGACTCCATTGAAGCTTTCTTT. It specifies CASSRGDSIEAFF.

This chain joins TRBV2 and TRBJ2-1; D is perhaps TRBD2 (6 bases). Between the trimmed V and J ends, which lost 6 bases and 2 bases, there was a span of 14 bases. The CDR3 covers 15 residues. Germline V gives CDR1 SNHLY, CDR2 FYNNEI. The CDR3 DNA reads TGTGCCAGCAGGGAGGGGATGGGGGCCTACAATGAGCAGTTCTTC. Translated, it gives CASREGMGAYNEQFF.

The CDR3 here is CASSNWGREREAFF. As DNA, the CDR3 is TGTGCCAGCAGCAACTGGGGGAGGGAGCGAGAAGCTTTCTTT. This sequence joins TRBV6-5 and TRBJ1-1; the D gene is possibly TRBD1 (5 bases). From germline, CDR1 is MNHEY and CDR2 SVGAGI. Trimming cost V 6 bases and J 8 bases, with 19 bases left between them. The CDR3 totals 14 residues.

The chain recombines TRBV25-1 with TRBJ2-5; D may be TRBD1 (6 bases). The CDR3 runs to 16 residues. V lost 1 base and J lost 2, with 14 bases in between. The V gene's germline CDR1 is MGHDK and CDR2 SYGVNS. CDR3 amino acids: CASSEWGDRRQETQYF. DNA of the CDR3: TGTGCCAGCAGTGAATGGGGAGACAGGAGACAAGAGACCCAGTACTTC.

This chain links TRBV4-1 with TRBJ2-3, with D tentatively TRBD2 (6 bases). Germline CDR1 is MGHRA and CDR2 is YSYEKL. The CDR3 contains 17 residues. V was pared by 4 bases and J by 0 bases, with 17 bases between. CDR3 nucleotides: TGCGCCAGCAGCCGAAACGCCGGGACTTCAAGCACAGATACGCAGTATTTT. This sequence encodes CASSRNAGTSSTDTQYF.

The chain has TRBV29-1 and TRBJ1-1; D remains ambiguous. CDR1 is SQVTM, CDR2 ANQGSEA, per germline. This CDR3 has 12 amino acids. V was shortened by 7 bases and J by 1 base, with 10 bases between the two germline ends. The CDR3 sequence is CSAGGRNTEAFF. As DNA, the CDR3 is TGCAGCGCCGGAGGGCGGAACACTGAAGCTTTCTTT.

This clone occurred once. V is TRBV7-8 and J is TRBJ2-7; D remains ambiguous. The CDR3 is made up of 15 amino acids. Per germline, CDR1 SGHVS and CDR2 FQNEAQ. The ends were cut back, 1 base at V and 4 bases at J, with 14 bases in the middle. CDR3 residues: CASSLGTSIPYEQYF. The DNA for the CDR3 is TGTGCCAGCAGCTTAGGAACGAGTATCCCGTACGAGCAGTACTTC.